The 9 T cell receptor beta chains in this list originate from one sample, sequenced in a study of blood T cell dynamics during melanoma immunotherapy. Sample time point: week 3, after first cycle of checkpoint inhibitor. Libraries were prepared by immunoSEQ multiplex PCR; TCRdb keeps only in-frame clonotypes and omits some of them. Found here are 25,000 to 35,000 clones, approximately 80% of them singletons; the top ten hold around 10%. The sample consisted of blood, taken from a patient treated with checkpoint blockade. The receptors were gathered from a human donor with melanoma.

The sample holds one count of this clone. The chain is built from TRBV4-2 and TRBJ1-2; 9 positions agree with TRBD1. The V gene's germline CDR1 is LGHNA and CDR2 YNFKEQ. V shed 7 bases and J 3 bases; nucleotides not matched to a gene: 15. This CDR3 contains 17 residues. Here the CDR3 reads CASTGGTGRLPDYGYTF. The CDR3 DNA is TGTGCCAGCACCGGCGGGACAGGGCGACTGCCTGACTATGGCTACACCTTC.

V gene TRBV6-1 combines with J gene TRBJ2-1; 8 bases match TRBD1. Germline loops: CDR1 MNHNS, CDR2 SASEGT. The CDR3 is 15 residues long. The V gene end was trimmed by 4 bases and the J gene end by 7 bases; junction bases not matched to a gene: 9. The CDR3 protein is CASSVVTGVGNEQFF. The CDR3 DNA is TGTGCCAGCAGTGTGGTGACAGGGGTTGGGAATGAGCAGTTCTTC.

The chain uses TRBV4-1 and TRBJ2-1; TRBD1 matches at 8 bases. The trim removed 0 bases at V and 4 bases at J, leaving 5 bases unmatched. Per germline, CDR1 MGHRA and CDR2 YSYEKL. This CDR3 comprises 16 residues. This CDR3 is CASSQDQGATYNEQFF. As DNA, the CDR3 is TGCGCCAGCAGCCAAGATCAGGGGGCGACTTACAATGAGCAGTTCTTC.

This sequence joins TRBV2 and TRBJ1-1, with D possibly matching TRBD1 (5 bases). Between the trimmed V and J ends, which lost 7 bases and 8 bases, there was a span of 11 bases. Germline V gives CDR1 SNHLY, CDR2 FYNNEI. This CDR3 comprises 11 residues. The DNA for the CDR3 is TGTGCCAGCACAGGGAATATGGAAGCTTTCTTT. It yields the protein CASTGNMEAFF.

This clone was seen just once. The V gene is TRBV27, the J gene TRBJ1-2; 9 bases match TRBD1. The germline CDR1 and CDR2 sequences are MNHEY and SMNVEV (reference sequence). V gave up 3 bases and J gave up 6 bases; unmatched junction bases: 8. This CDR3 has 15 amino acids. The CDR3 sequence: CASSLSGTGMNGYTF. The CDR3 bases are TGTGCCAGCAGTTTGTCCGGGACAGGGATGAATGGCTACACCTTC.

The rearrangement joins TRBV6-1 to TRBJ1-2; D is ambiguous. With 7 bases removed from V and 7 bases from J, the gap between germline ends came to 16 bases. Germline V gives CDR1 MNHNS, CDR2 SASEGT. The CDR3 covers 13 residues. The CDR3 is CASIETARSGYTF. CDR3 nucleotides: TGTGCCAGCATCGAGACGGCCAGGAGTGGCTACACCTTC.

V usage is TRBV7-2 and J usage is TRBJ2-3; D gene uncertain. Trimming removed 1 base at V and 1 base at J, with 12 bases between. Germline-derived CDR1 and CDR2 are SGHTA and FQGNSA. The CDR3 extends over 16 amino acids. CDR3 residues: CASSLGVGAGTDTQYF. The CDR3 bases are TGTGCCAGCAGCTTAGGTGTGGGCGCAGGCACAGATACGCAGTATTTT.

This clone was seen only a few times. The V call is TRBV5-6, the J call TRBJ1-2; 8 nucleotides match TRBD1. This CDR3 spans 14 amino acids. Germline V gene lookup returns CDR1 SGHDT and CDR2 YYEEEE. J was trimmed by 3 bases and V by 4 bases; bases with no gene match: 5. CDR3 nucleotides: TGTGCCAGCAGCCCTGGACAGGGCTACTATGGCTACACCTTC. It translates to CASSPGQGYYGYTF.

The rearrangement uses TRBV4-3 and TRBJ2-4, with D possibly matching TRBD1 (5 bases). The V end was cut by 0 bases, the J end by 6 bases, with 9 bases between. The germline CDR1 and CDR2 sequences are LGHNA and YSLEER. The CDR3 spans 14 residues. The CDR3 reads CASSQEGQGNIQYF. For the CDR3, the DNA is TGCGCCAGCAGCCAAGAAGGGCAGGGAAACATTCAGTACTTC.